These 32 T cell receptor beta chains came from one sample sequenced in a study of T cell changes during pregnancy in multiple sclerosis. The table came from immunoSEQ multiplex PCR; TCRdb's copy has only in-frame clones and leaves some out. Here the sample spans around 120,000 clones, about 89% being singletons. The sample consisted of peripheral blood, taken after pregnancy. The source of these receptors is a female donor with multiple sclerosis, enrolled in a pregnancy study.

The V gene is TRBV11-2, the J gene TRBJ2-1; possibly TRBD1 for D (6 bases). Per the germline V gene, CDR1 is SGHAT and CDR2 is FQNNGV. The CDR3 length is 15 residues. The V end was cut by 1 base, the J end by 2 bases, with 9 bases between. Here the CDR3 reads CASSLGWTAYNEQFF. CDR3 nucleotides: TGTGCCAGCAGCTTAGGGTGGACAGCCTACAATGAGCAGTTCTTC.

V gene TRBV20-1 combines with J gene TRBJ1-1, with D unclear. The length of the CDR3 is 11 residues. The V end was cut by 2 bases, the J end by 3 bases, with 4 bases between. CDR1 and CDR2 (germline): DFQATT, SNEGSKA (reference sequence). The DNA for the CDR3 is TGCAGTGCTAGACCATACACTGAAGCTTTCTTT. This translates into CSARPYTEAFF.

The chain carries TRBV5-5 and TRBJ1-1; perhaps TRBD1 as D (5 bases). Per the germline V gene, CDR1 is SGHKS and CDR2 is YYEKEE (reference sequence). The CDR3 contains 15 residues. Trimming removed 0 bases from V and 8 bases from J, with 17 bases in between. CDR3: CASSLGVRDREEAFF. CDR3 DNA: TGTGCCAGCAGCTTGGGGGTCCGAGACAGAGAAGAAGCTTTCTTT.

The chain has TRBV5-4 and TRBJ2-5; 8 bases agree with TRBD2. The CDR3 sequence is 15 residues long. Trimming took 0 bases from V and 2 from J; bases not matched to a gene: 3. Germline V gene lookup returns CDR1 SGHNT and CDR2 YYREEE (reference sequence). CDR3: CASSLGGGKQETQYF. DNA of the CDR3: TGTGCCAGCAGCTTGGGCGGGGGGAAACAAGAGACCCAGTACTTC.

The chain recombines TRBV5-1 with TRBJ2-3; tentative D call: TRBD2 (6 bases). Germline V CDR1 and CDR2: SGHRS, YFSETQ. The CDR3 runs 13 residues. Trimming removed 4 bases at V and 5 bases at J, with 11 bases between. CDR3 residues: CASSLNGGDTQYF. The DNA for the CDR3 is TGCGCCAGCAGCCTAAACGGGGGAGATACGCAGTATTTT.

The CDR3 reads CASSFWQGKAGELFF. The DNA of the CDR3 is TGTGCCAGCAGCTTTTGGCAGGGGAAGGCCGGGGAGCTGTTTTTT. V gene TRBV5-4 combines with J gene TRBJ2-2, with D maybe TRBD1 (6 bases). Trimming removed 2 bases at V and 6 bases at J, with 14 bases between. This CDR3 contains 15 residues. Germline V lookup: CDR1 SGHNT, CDR2 YYREEE (reference sequence).

The V call is TRBV7-9, the J call TRBJ1-1; 11 bases agree with TRBD1. CDR1 SEHNR and CDR2 FQNEAQ come from the germline V gene (reference sequence). This CDR3 is built from 12 residues. Trimming at V came to 5 bases and at J to 11 bases, leaving 4 bases not matched to a gene. The CDR3 DNA is TGTGCCAGCAGCCAGGACAGGGGGCTTGCTTTCTTT. This sequence encodes CASSQDRGLAFF. Together with reference TRBV7-9 and TRBJ1-1, the CDR3 gives the full variable domain: DTGVSQNPRHKITKRGQNVTFRCDPISEHNRLYWYRQTLGQGPEFLTYFQNEAQLEKSRLLSDRFSAERPKGSFSTLEIQRTEQGDSAMYLCASSQDRGLAFFGQGTRLTVV.

This chain joins TRBV14 and TRBJ2-3; D uncertain. The germline V gene has CDR1 SGHDN and CDR2 FVKESK. This CDR3 is built from 12 residues. Trimming cost V 0 bases and J 6 bases, with 4 bases left between them. The CDR3 coding sequence is TGTGCCAGCAGCCAAGAATCGGATACGCAGTATTTT. Translated: CASSQESDTQYF.

The J gene is TRBJ1-3, the V gene TRBV18; the D gene is possibly TRBD1 (6 bases). Per germline, CDR1 KGHSH and CDR2 LQKENI. Trimming shortened V by 2 bases and J by 4 bases, and 12 bases separated the two germline ends. The CDR3 has 15 amino acids. The CDR3 DNA reads as TGTGCCAGCTCACCAGCGGGGGCGATAGGAAACACCATATATTTT. Its protein is CASSPAGAIGNTIYF.

This rearrangement joins TRBV13 to TRBJ2-1; 12 nucleotides agree with TRBD2. Germline trimming cut 5 bases from V and 8 bases from J; bases unmatched to any gene: 10. The length of the CDR3 is 16 residues. CDR1 and CDR2 from the germline V gene are PRHDT and FYEKMQ (reference sequence). In nucleotides, the CDR3 is TGTGCCAGCAGCGGGGGTACTAGCGGGGGGCTCGATGAGCAGTTCTTC. Translated, it gives CASSGGTSGGLDEQFF. Together with reference TRBV13 and TRBJ2-1, the CDR3 gives the full variable domain: AAGVIQSPRHLIKEKRETATLKCYPIPRHDTVYWYQQGPGQDPQFLISFYEKMQSDKGSIPDRFSAQQFSDYHSELNMSSLELGDSALYFCASSGGTSGGLDEQFFGPGTRLTVL.

This clone was seen a few times. The rearrangement links TRBV11-2 to TRBJ1-6; D ambiguous. CDR1 SGHAT and CDR2 FQNNGV come from the germline V gene. This CDR3 contains 13 residues. V dropped 0 bases and J dropped 6 bases, with 3 bases sitting between them. CDR3 sequence (DNA): TGTGCCAGCAGCTTAGAGGCTAATTCACCCCTCCACTTT. Protein sequence: CASSLEANSPLHF.

The chain carries TRBV19 and TRBJ2-2; no clear D gene. The CDR3 runs 13 residues. CDR1 LNHDA and CDR2 SQIVND come from the germline V gene (reference sequence). The V gene lost 6 bases and the J gene lost 6 bases, with 11 bases spanning the gap. The CDR3 coding sequence is TGTGCCAGTAGGCCTACCGAACCCGGGGAGCTGTTTTTT. Protein: CASRPTEPGELFF.

This chain joins TRBV11-2 and TRBJ1-2; D gene ambiguous. The CDR3 is 13 amino acids. Germline-derived CDR1 and CDR2 are SGHAT and FQNNGV. V gave up 6 bases and J gave up 8 bases, with 16 bases separating them. The CDR3 DNA follows: TGTGCCAGCAGATCCTTCTCGGAGAAAGGCTACACCTTC. Encoded protein: CASRSFSEKGYTF.

The chain recombines TRBV4-1 with TRBJ2-3; D uncertain. Per germline, CDR1 MGHRA and CDR2 YSYEKL. Trimming left V 0 bases short and J 2 bases short, with 9 bases between. This CDR3 comprises 15 residues. CDR3 sequence reads: CASSQERAITDTQYF. CDR3 DNA sequence: TGCGCCAGCAGCCAAGAAAGAGCTATCACAGATACGCAGTATTTT.

The chain uses TRBV5-4 and TRBJ2-7, with D possibly TRBD2 on 7 matching bases. Per germline, CDR1 SGHNT and CDR2 YYREEE (reference sequence). The ends were cut back, 3 bases at V and 2 bases at J, with 12 bases in the middle. This CDR3 spans 14 amino acids. The CDR3 DNA reads TGTGCCAGCAGCTACATGGGGGGGCCCTACGAGCAGTACTTC. It translates to CASSYMGGPYEQYF.

This chain uses TRBV7-6 with TRBJ2-5; 9 bases map to TRBD2. Per the germline V gene, CDR1 is SGHVS and CDR2 is FNYEAQ. J was trimmed by 5 bases and V by 1 base; bases with no gene match: 8. The CDR3 totals 16 residues. The DNA for the CDR3 is TGTGCCAGCAGCTTAGGTGGCGGGGGGGCCAGGGAGACCCAGTACTTC. This gives the protein CASSLGGGGARETQYF.

V and J are TRBV11-2 and TRBJ1-2; 12 bases align to TRBD1. There are 16 residues in the CDR3. The germline gives CDR1 SGHAT, CDR2 FQNNGV. V was clipped by 3 bases and J by 7 bases; unmatched bases: 9. The CDR3 loop reads CASSLGQGASLPGYTF. DNA of the CDR3: TGTGCCAGCAGCTTGGGACAGGGGGCGTCCCTCCCTGGCTACACCTTC.

The chain couples TRBV7-3 to TRBJ2-7, with D unresolved. The germline gives CDR1 SGHTA, CDR2 FQGTGA. The CDR3 covers 15 residues. V lost 0 bases and J 2 bases, leaving 11 bases between the germline ends. CDR3 nucleotide sequence: TGTGCCAGCAGCTTAACGTCAGATCCCACCTACGAGCAGTACTTC. The encoded protein is CASSLTSDPTYEQYF.

The chain combines TRBV10-3 with TRBJ1-6; 9 bases align to TRBD1. In germline, CDR1 is ENHRY, CDR2 SYGVKD. V was clipped by 4 bases and J by 0 bases; unmatched bases: 4. The CDR3 length is 17 residues. CDR3 nucleotides: TGTGCCATCAGTGTTGGGACAGGGAGCTCCTATAATTCACCCCTCCACTTT. Protein sequence: CAISVGTGSSYNSPLHF.

This clone appeared a few times. The chain couples TRBV29-1 to TRBJ2-2; 8 bases agree with TRBD2. V shed 5 bases and J 4 bases; nucleotides not matched to a gene: 3. Germline V gene lookup returns CDR1 SQVTM and CDR2 ANQGSEA. This CDR3 has 13 amino acids. CDR3 in amino acids: CSVRLAGTGELFF. CDR3 coding DNA: TGCAGCGTTCGGCTAGCGGGCACCGGGGAGCTGTTTTTT.

The chain recombines TRBV30 with TRBJ1-5; maybe TRBD1 (6 bases). The V gene's germline CDR1 is GTSNPN and CDR2 SVGIG (reference sequence). V dropped 8 bases and J dropped 4 bases, with 18 bases sitting between them. The CDR3 consists of 14 residues. The CDR3 DNA reads TGTGCCGCCCGGACTTCACAGGGAAATCAGCCCCAGCATTTT. Its translation is CAARTSQGNQPQHF.

This sequence joins TRBV2 and TRBJ2-1; D might be TRBD1 (5 bases). V lost 8 bases and J 4 bases, leaving 15 bases between the germline ends. CDR3 length: 14 amino acids. The germline V gene has CDR1 SNHLY and CDR2 FYNNEI. This CDR3 reads CASARVIGYNEQFF. Written as DNA, the CDR3 is TGTGCCAGCGCCAGGGTGATCGGGTACAATGAGCAGTTCTTC.

This clone appeared a few times. V is TRBV5-4 and J is TRBJ1-6; TRBD1 matches 7 bases. Germline CDR1 and CDR2: SGHNT and YYREEE (reference sequence). The CDR3 consists of 16 residues. With 4 bases clipped from V and 7 bases from J, the junction kept 11 bases outside the gene matches. In DNA, the CDR3 is TGTGCCAGCAGCGAAAGTAGGGGGCAGGGGAATTCACCCCTCCACTTT. Translation: CASSESRGQGNSPLHF.

DNA of the CDR3: TGTGCCAGCAGCTTCCCCGGGACAGGGGGTGCCGGGGAGCTGTTTTTT. Its protein product is CASSFPGTGGAGELFF. The rearrangement uses TRBV5-4 and TRBJ2-2; 11 nucleotides line up with TRBD1. The CDR3 covers 16 residues. Losses at the gene ends were 2 bases for V and 6 bases for J; bases not matched to a gene: 6. Germline V gene lookup returns CDR1 SGHNT and CDR2 YYREEE (reference sequence).

This chain connects TRBV6-5 to TRBJ1-1, with 8 bases identical to TRBD1. After removal of 2 bases from V and 3 bases from J, the junction contained 8 bases not matched to a gene. The germline gives CDR1 MNHEY, CDR2 SVGAGI. The CDR3 consists of 16 residues. The CDR3: CASSYPKTGGDTEAFF. The CDR3 DNA reads TGTGCCAGCAGTTACCCTAAAACAGGGGGTGACACTGAAGCTTTCTTT.

The count of this clone is one. The V gene is TRBV5-6, the J gene TRBJ1-6; 8 nucleotides align to TRBD1. Losses at the gene ends were 3 bases for V and 9 bases for J; bases not matched to a gene: 8. There are 15 residues in the CDR3. From germline, CDR1 is SGHDT and CDR2 YYEEEE. The CDR3 DNA reads TGTGCCAGCAGCTCCCCCCAGGGGGCGAGTTCACCCCTCCACTTT. Translated: CASSSPQGASSPLHF.

This chain links TRBV5-1 with TRBJ2-1, with a possible D match to TRBD2 (7 bases). CDR1 and CDR2 from the germline V gene are SGHRS and YFSETQ. This CDR3 has 15 residues. V lost 4 bases, J lost 0 bases, and 11 bases lay in between. The CDR3 protein is CASSEGGGSYNEQFF. The CDR3 DNA follows: TGCGCCAGCAGCGAGGGGGGGGGCTCCTACAATGAGCAGTTCTTC.

The chain carries TRBV7-9 and TRBJ2-3; TRBD2 aligns across 10 bases. The CDR3 has 14 residues. The J segment lost 4 bases and the V segment lost 4 bases, leaving 2 bases of the junction unmatched. The V gene's germline CDR1 is SEHNR and CDR2 FQNEAQ (reference sequence). CDR3 nucleotide sequence: TGTGCCAGCAGCTCCGGACTAGCGGCAGATACGCAGTATTTT. It encodes CASSSGLAADTQYF.

This chain connects TRBV27 to TRBJ2-1; TRBD1 aligns across 7 bases. Germline CDR1 reads MNHEY; CDR2 reads SMNVEV (reference sequence). The V and J ends lost 5 bases and 2 bases, in that order; junction bases with no gene match: 9. This CDR3 has 16 amino acids. CDR3 in DNA: TGTGCCAGCAGTCCCATCCGGGACAGAACCTACAATGAGCAGTTCTTC. This translates into CASSPIRDRTYNEQFF.

The rearrangement links TRBV30 to TRBJ1-1; no clear D gene. Germline V gene data show CDR1 as GTSNPN and CDR2 as SVGIG (reference sequence). This CDR3 contains 13 residues. V lost 1 base to trimming and J lost 5 bases, with 11 bases between them. The DNA for the CDR3 is TGTGCCTGGAGTGCTAGCCTAGGGACTGAAGCTTTCTTT. It encodes CAWSASLGTEAFF. Drawing the rest from reference TRBV30 and TRBJ1-1, the complete variable domain is SQTIHQWPATLVQPVGSPLSLECTVEGTSNPNLYWYRQAAGRGLQLLFYSVGIGQISSEVPQNLSASRPQDRQFILSSKKLLLSDSGFYLCAWSASLGTEAFFGQGTRLTVV.

The chain employs TRBV19 and TRBJ2-1, with 9 bases fitting TRBD1. CDR3 length: 16 residues. Germline V gives CDR1 LNHDA, CDR2 SQIVND (reference sequence). V shed 1 base, J shed 3 bases, and the junction held 4 bases outside the gene matches. The CDR3 spells CASSIVSGQGYNEQFF. The CDR3 region has the DNA TGTGCCAGTAGTATAGTATCGGGACAGGGCTACAATGAGCAGTTCTTC.

CDR3 sequence reads: CASNHPSGGANEQFF. The DNA of the CDR3 is TGTGCCAGCAACCACCCTAGCGGGGGGGCCAATGAGCAGTTCTTC. This chain uses TRBV5-8 with TRBJ2-1, with TRBD2 matching over 12 bases. The ends lost 6 bases at V and 6 bases at J; junction bases unmatched: 7. The CDR3 runs to 15 residues. The V gene's germline CDR1 is SGHTS and CDR2 YDEGEE.